This T cell receptor (beta chain) was obtained from a study of cytomegalovirus exposure and HLA in healthy donors. The donors were in the roughly 130-subject validation cohort, distinct from the approximately 730-subject first cohort. Clones were read by immunoSEQ multiplex PCR, and TCRdb kept only the in-frame ones, dropping some. Found here are approximately 280,000 clones, 70% to 90% of them singletons; the top ten hold approximately 1%. Regarding this clone: Its matching antigen is unknown.

Study results and caveats: Rare TCR sequences predominated, though certain public TCRs were found in many donors. That first-cohort TCR clusters tended to co-occur in the 95 to 150 validation repertoires was found in a later analysis. Through in vitro validation, three CMV-associated chains were shown to be specific for CMV antigens.

The sample consisted of PBMCs. The clonotype comes from a young woman in good health and CMV-seronegative.

CDR3 sequence reads: CAISESTGGGETQYF. As DNA, the CDR3 is TGTGCCATCAGTGAGTCGACAGGGGGCGGGGAGACCCAGTACTTC. V and J are TRBV10-3 and TRBJ2-5, with 10 bases aligning to TRBD1. Per germline, CDR1 ENHRY and CDR2 SYGVKD. Trimming at V came to 0 bases and at J to 5 bases, leaving 3 bases not matched to a gene. This CDR3 region has 15 residues.